This T cell receptor beta chain was observed in a study of blood T cell repertoires in COVID-19. As handled by the study authors: Amplified reference gene primers provided the basis for estimating nucleated cell counts. Generated by immunoSEQ multiplex PCR, the TCRdb table keeps only in-frame clones and is missing some. D and trimming were read from the DNA, whereas the V and J calls and clone size are those reported in that table. The sample shows fewer than 60,000 clones, roughly 80% of them seen only once. Germline CDR1 is SGHNT and CDR2 is YYREEE (reference sequence). CDR3 length equals 15 residues. Trimming cost V 4 bases and J 7 bases; bases outside gene matches: 8.

Source material: peripheral blood. The chain carries TRBV5-4 and TRBJ1-6; TRBD1 matches at 7 bases. This TCR derives from an elderly woman with acute or convalescent COVID-19. As DNA, the CDR3 is TGTGCCAGCAGCATAGGGGGCGCGACAAATTCACCCCTCCACTTT. Translating gives CASSIGGATNSPLHF.